Listed below are T cell receptor beta chains from one sample, sequenced in a study of response to subunit inactivated influenza vaccine. TCRdb processed the RT-PCR reads anew with MiXCR; each CDR3 protein has one entry. The profile shows about 780,000 distinct CDR3 sequences, around 18% of them singletons. Sample: PBMCs from blood, taken 5 to 6 days after vaccination. These receptors all come from a man in his fifties or sixties who received an inactivated influenza vaccine. Each CDR3 is given with its conserved first and last residue. A D gene is named only where the DNA matches it firmly. Only part of the rows carry a size: once, few, many, or a class if the clone is expanded.

TGCGCCAGCAGCCAAGATCGGCGCGGGAGGGCCCTTGAGACCCAGTACTTC,CASSQDRRGRALETQYF,TRBV4-3,few,TRBD2,TRBJ2-5
TGTGCCAGCAGAAACACGGGCGGGGAGCTGTTTTTT,CASRNTGGELFF,TRBV6-5,few,-,TRBJ2-2
TGTGCCAGCGGACCGGGACTAGCCAAAAACATTCAGTACTTC,CASGPGLAKNIQYF,TRBV19,-,-,TRBJ2-4
TGTGCCACCAGTGATTTCACCGGGACAGGGGGCTTTAATGAGCAGTTCTTC,CATSDFTGTGGFNEQFF,TRBV24-1,-,TRBD1,TRBJ2-1
TGCGCCAGCAGGAAACCTCAGGGACCCACTGAAGCTTTCTTT,CASRKPQGPTEAFF,TRBV10-2,few,-,TRBJ1-1
TGTGCCAGCAGCTTTTGGAGGGGCCTAGGCAATGAGCAGTTCTTC,CASSFWRGLGNEQFF,TRBV5-5,few,-,TRBJ2-1
TGCGCCAGCAGCTTCGGAGGTTCTAGCACAGATACGCAGTATTTT,CASSFGGSSTDTQYF,TRBV5-1,-,-,TRBJ2-3
TGTGCCAGCAGTCTTAAGGGGTCGTACACTGAAGCTTTCTTT,CASSLKGSYTEAFF,TRBV6-1,-,-,TRBJ1-1
TGTGCCAGCAGTGAAAGGGGGGTCAATGAGCAGTTCTTC,CASSERGVNEQFF,TRBV2,few,-,TRBJ2-1
TGCGCCAGCAGCCAAGTTGTCGGCCGGGGGGACACCATATATTTT,CASSQVVGRGDTIYF,TRBV4-3,few,-,TRBJ1-3
TGTGCCAGCAGTTTAGGGTTCAGTCAAGAGACCCAGTACTTC,CASSLGFSQETQYF,TRBV12-3/TRBV12-4,-,-,TRBJ2-5
TGTGCCAGCAATCTCCCGACGGGGGGGAACGGGGAGCTGTTTTTT,CASNLPTGGNGELFF,TRBV12-3/TRBV12-4,few,TRBD2,TRBJ2-2
TGTGCCAGCAGTCCAACGCAGCGGGGCCCCAGCACAGATACGCAGTATTTT,CASSPTQRGPSTDTQYF,TRBV12-3/TRBV12-4,-,TRBD2,TRBJ2-3
TGTGCCAGTAGTGTCCAGGGGTACCGCACAGATACGCAGTATTTT,CASSVQGYRTDTQYF,TRBV19,-,-,TRBJ2-3
TGTGCCAGCAGTTGGGGCGGGGGCACTGAAGCTTTCTTT,CASSWGGGTEAFF,TRBV12-3/TRBV12-4,-,-,TRBJ1-1
TGTGCCAGCAGTCCTTATTACGGGGTAAACAATGAGCAGTTCTTC,CASSPYYGVNNEQFF,TRBV12-3/TRBV12-4,few,-,TRBJ2-1
TGTGCCAGCAGCCTGGGACTACACCAAGAGACCCAGTACTTC,CASSLGLHQETQYF,TRBV7-8,few,TRBD2,TRBJ2-5
TGTGCCACCAGCAGAGGGGGGTCAGGAGGGGAAAAACTGTTTTTT,CATSRGGSGGEKLFF,TRBV15,-,-,TRBJ1-4
TGCGCCAGCAGCTTGATCAGCGGTTACTCCTACAATGAGCAGTTCTTC,CASSLISGYSYNEQFF,TRBV5-1,few,-,TRBJ2-1
TGTGCCAGCAGTTTCTCCATTGTCTTCGGTAGAAGTCACTACGAGCAGTACTTC,CASSFSIVFGRSHYEQYF,TRBV28,-,-,TRBJ2-7
TGTGCCAGCAGCTTAGTAGCGGGGGGCGGCGAAAAACTGTTTTTT,CASSLVAGGGEKLFF,TRBV7-2,-,-,TRBJ1-4
TGTGCCAGCGGGGCGCGATACACTGAAGCTTTCTTT,CASGARYTEAFF,TRBV2,-,-,TRBJ1-1
TGTGCCAGCATGCGGGGGGGCCCAGCCAAAAACATTCAGTACTTC,CASMRGGPAKNIQYF,TRBV12-3/TRBV12-4,few,TRBD2,TRBJ2-4